This T cell receptor (beta chain) came from a study of T cell changes during pregnancy in multiple sclerosis. Trimming stripped 5 bases from V and 6 bases from J, with 16 bases between. The V gene's germline CDR1 is MNHNS and CDR2 SASEGT. This CDR3 spans 14 amino acids. Assay: immunoSEQ multiplex PCR; the TCRdb copy retains only in-frame clones and omits some. The sample contains some 80,000 clones, roughly 95% of which appear only once. This receptor was taken from a female donor with multiple sclerosis, enrolled in a pregnancy study. Sample: peripheral blood, taken in the second trimester of pregnancy. V usage is TRBV6-1 and J usage is TRBJ1-1; maybe TRBD1 (5 bases). CDR3 sequence: CASSSRVGGAEAFF. The CDR3 bases are TGTGCCAGCAGTTCCAGGGTGGGGGGGGCTGAAGCTTTCTTT.